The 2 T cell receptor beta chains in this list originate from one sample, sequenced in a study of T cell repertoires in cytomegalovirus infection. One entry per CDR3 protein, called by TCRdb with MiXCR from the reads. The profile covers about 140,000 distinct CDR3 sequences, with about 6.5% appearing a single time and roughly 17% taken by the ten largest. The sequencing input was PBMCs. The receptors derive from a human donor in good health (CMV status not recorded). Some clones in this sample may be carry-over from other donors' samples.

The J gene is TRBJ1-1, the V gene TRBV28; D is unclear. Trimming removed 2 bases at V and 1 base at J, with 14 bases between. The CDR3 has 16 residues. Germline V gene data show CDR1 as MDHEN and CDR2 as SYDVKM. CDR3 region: CASSLRGNYKNTEAFF. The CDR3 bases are TGTGCCAGCAGTTTACGGGGTAATTACAAGAACACTGAAGCTTTCTTT.

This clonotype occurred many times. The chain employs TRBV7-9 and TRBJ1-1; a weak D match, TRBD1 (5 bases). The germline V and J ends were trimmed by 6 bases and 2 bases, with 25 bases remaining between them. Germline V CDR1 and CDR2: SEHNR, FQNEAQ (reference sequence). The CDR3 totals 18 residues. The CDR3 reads CASRPRGVGVLTNTEAFF. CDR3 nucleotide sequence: TGTGCCAGCAGGCCCCGAGGGGTGGGGGTCTTAACTAACACTGAAGCTTTCTTT. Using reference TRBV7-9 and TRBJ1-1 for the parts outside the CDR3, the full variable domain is DTGVSQNPRHKITKRGQNVTFRCDPISEHNRLYWYRQTLGQGPEFLTYFQNEAQLEKSRLLSDRFSAERPKGSFSTLEIQRTEQGDSAMYLCASRPRGVGVLTNTEAFFGQGTRLTVV.